This T cell receptor beta chain was obtained from a study of blood T cell repertoires in COVID-19 (dated by TCRdb to 2018 to 2021). For the study in its entirety: Samples covering the acute and convalescent phases of COVID-19 were provided by collaborators in the United States, Italy and Spain. Samples came from the ongoing ImmuneRACE study (first 160 participants) plus 1,254 subjects from 6 global collaborators. A de-identified subject ID, COVID-19 status, age in years and sex were almost always included in the sample metadata. HLA class I and class II types, where available, came from metadata supplied by the sample provider rather than from assay-based typing. The dataset comprised deeply sampled blood TCRbeta repertoires from subjects exposed to, actively infected with, or recovered from COVID-19. The repertoires were released in a freely available public database intended as a resource for research on the immune response to SARS-CoV-2. The material from the prospective study consisted of cDNA or gDNA derived from T cells, B-cell-depleted T cells, or PBMCs. Study-level results and caveats: How much clinical and demographic metadata was included differed by source and by participant, and the metadata was provided uncurated.

Participants in the prospective study were enrolled through a virtual design, were aged roughly 18 to 90 years, and lived in approximately 25 United States geographic areas. In the prospective study, participants were assigned to cohorts based on the clinical history participants reported in a screening survey and a study questionnaire. ImmuneRACE Cohort 3 recovered participants were defined by two consecutive negative NP/OP PCR tests, healthcare professional clearance, or symptom resolution. Each participant in the prospective study had whole blood, serum and a nasopharyngeal or oropharyngeal swab collected by mobile phlebotomists. Participants in the prospective study had the option to provide additional blood draws and questionnaires over a roughly 2-month period. Blood samples from the prospective study were shipped frozen or at room temperature prior to DNA extraction. The immunoSEQ Assay, a bias-controlled multiplex PCR, was used to amplify TCRbeta CDR3 regions from genomic DNA. The paper's data handling went like this. The number of nucleated cells in each sample was estimated from the amplification of reference gene primers within the assay. To quantify the absolute abundance of each unique TCRbeta CDR3 rearrangement, sequence reads were collapsed and filtered. For each sample, productive Simpson clonality was calculated by taking the square root of Simpson's diversity index across productive rearrangements. TCRdb stores this immuneACCESS table with in-frame sequences only. Part of the clones is absent; in the studies checked, under half of the shortfall reflects unresolved V genes, and no reason is known for the rest. V, J and clone size were drawn from that table, and D and trimming were deduced from the DNA. This sample has roughly 300,000 clones in its table, and around 86% of those were observed once. The ten largest clones take up roughly 10% of the sample.

As for this clone: Its target antigen remains unknown. One base away there is no much larger clone; base qualities are not given.

Specimen: PBMCs or T cells enriched from blood (not recorded which). This receptor was obtained from a woman aged 18-35 years who had recovered from COVID-19.

The DNA sequence is given as TGCGCCAGCAGCTTGTCGTGGACTAGCGGGGACGAGCAGTACTTC. The translation is CASSLSWTSGDEQYF. This chain joins TRBV5-1 to TRBJ2-7; 12 of the junction bases match TRBD2. CDR1 and CDR2, looked up from the germline V gene, are SGHRS and YFSETQ. Reading from cysteine to phenylalanine, the CDR3 counts 15 amino acids. The kept DNA is CDR3 alone, 45 bases in frame from the first base. At the junction V is shortened by 1 base and J by 5 bases; bases outside the gene matches: 4.